One sample yielded the 25 T cell receptor beta chains listed below, sequenced in a study of graft-versus-host responses after intestinal transplantation. Graft samples were processed, releasing intraepithelial and lamina propria lymphocytes. Here immunoSEQ multiplex PCR was the method, and the copy in TCRdb shows in-frame clones only, minus some. The sample includes some 10,000 clones, about 75% of them seen just once. The material sequenced was ileum tissue, taken around 450 days after intestinal transplantation. The receptors shown here come from a human patient who received an intestinal transplant, so some T cells may come from the graft donor.

The chain recombines TRBV6-1 with TRBJ2-3; TRBD2 aligns across 9 bases. CDR1 and CDR2 (germline): MNHNS, SASEGT. Unmatched junction bases numbered 1, after V lost 1 base and J lost 2 bases. CDR3 size: 15 residues. Here the CDR3 reads CASSEGGGATDTQYF. The CDR3 coding sequence is TGTGCCAGCAGTGAAGGCGGGGGGGCCACAGATACGCAGTATTTT.

V gene TRBV7-8 combines with J gene TRBJ1-5, with unresolved D. This CDR3 has 15 residues. Germline assignment: CDR1 SGHVS and CDR2 FQNEAQ. The V end lost 2 bases, the J end lost 0 bases, and 8 bases lay between the germline ends. This CDR3 reads CASSLSDVSNQPQHF. In DNA, the CDR3 is TGTGCCAGCAGCTTATCCGACGTTAGCAATCAGCCCCAGCATTTT.

The chain employs TRBV2 and TRBJ2-6; D remains unclear. Looked up from germline, CDR1 is SNHLY and CDR2 is FYNNEI. This CDR3 is 14 amino acids long. V was trimmed by 7 bases and J by 0 bases, leaving 7 bases between them. CDR3 sequence: CASKDPSGANVLTF. CDR3 sequence (DNA): TGTGCCAGCAAGGATCCCTCTGGGGCCAACGTCCTGACTTTC.

This clone was detected only once. V and J are TRBV4-2 and TRBJ2-5; D gene unclear. The end of the DNA aligns better with TRBJ2-7, so the J call may be wrong. The CDR3 is 16 amino acids. Per the germline V gene, CDR1 is LGHNA and CDR2 is YNFKEQ. The DNA for the CDR3 is TGTGCCAGCAGCCAAGTAAAAACCATACCAGACTACGAGCAGTACTTC. Its protein product is CASSQVKTIPDYEQYF.

This rearrangement joins TRBV9 to TRBJ1-6; no firm D call. CDR1 and CDR2 (germline): SGDLS, YYNGEE. The CDR3 extends over 15 amino acids. Trimming removed 4 bases from V and 5 bases from J, with 13 bases in between. CDR3 nucleotide sequence: TGTGCCAGCAGCATAACGGGCCAAGATAATTCACCCCTCCACTTT. This sequence encodes CASSITGQDNSPLHF.

The chain combines TRBV5-1 with TRBJ1-1, with D maybe TRBD1 (6 bases). The V gene lost 3 bases and the J gene lost 1 base, with 10 bases spanning the gap. The germline CDR1 and CDR2 sequences are SGHRS and YFSETQ. There are 14 residues in the CDR3. CDR3 residues: CASSSLTGNTEAFF. The CDR3 DNA reads as TGCGCCAGCAGCTCCCTGACAGGGAACACTGAAGCTTTCTTT.

This clone turned up a few times. V is TRBV6-1 and J is TRBJ1-2, with 9 bases lining up with TRBD1. V gave up 3 bases and J gave up 5 bases; unmatched junction bases: 7. The CDR3 consists of 15 residues. Germline V lookup: CDR1 MNHNS, CDR2 SASEGT. CDR3 residues: CASSDETGGVYGYTF. The CDR3 coding sequence is TGTGCCAGCAGTGACGAGACAGGGGGAGTGTATGGCTACACCTTC.

The chain carries TRBV7-2 and TRBJ2-7; D is perhaps TRBD2 (5 bases). The ends were cut back, 1 base at V and 9 bases at J, with 10 bases in the middle. The CDR3 consists of 12 residues. Germline V lookup: CDR1 SGHTA, CDR2 FQGNSA. CDR3 DNA: TGTGCCAGCAGCTTAGGAGGGAGACGGCAGTACTTC. It encodes CASSLGGRRQYF.

The chain couples TRBV5-1 to TRBJ1-2; TRBD1 agrees at 9 bases. The V gene end was trimmed by 7 bases and the J gene end by 2 bases; junction bases not matched to a gene: 9. This CDR3 is 15 amino acids long. Germline loops: CDR1 SGHRS, CDR2 YFSETQ. The CDR3 DNA reads TGCGCCAGCTCCACCGGGACAGGGACGAACTATGGCTACACCTTC. This translates into CASSTGTGTNYGYTF.

The V gene is TRBV5-4, the J gene TRBJ2-7; the match to TRBD2 covers 14 bases. V gave up 4 bases and J gave up 4 bases; unmatched junction bases: 4. Germline V gives CDR1 SGHNT, CDR2 YYREEE (reference sequence). The CDR3 covers 15 residues. CDR3 amino acids: CASSGRLAGGYEQYF. In nucleotides, the CDR3 is TGTGCCAGCAGCGGGAGACTAGCGGGGGGGTACGAGCAGTACTTC.

The V gene is TRBV4-1, the J gene TRBJ1-1; the D gene is possibly TRBD1 (6 bases). Germline V CDR1 and CDR2: MGHRA, YSYEKL. This CDR3 has 13 residues. Between the trimmed V and J ends, which lost 7 bases and 3 bases, there was a span of 12 bases. CDR3 in amino acids: CASTRQADTEAFF. The CDR3 nucleotides read TGCGCCAGCACCCGACAGGCAGACACTGAAGCTTTCTTT.

The table lists this clone with a few counts. This chain links TRBV4-2 with TRBJ1-5; D unclear. Germline-derived CDR1 and CDR2 are LGHNA and YNFKEQ. CDR3 length: 15 amino acids. V dropped 4 bases and J dropped 4 bases, with 14 bases sitting between them. The CDR3 sequence is CASSPSPSGNQPQHF. In DNA, the CDR3 is TGTGCCAGCAGCCCGTCGCCCTCGGGGAATCAGCCCCAGCATTTT.

The V and J genes are TRBV7-6 and TRBJ1-3, with D possibly matching TRBD1 (5 bases). The CDR3 length is 14 residues. Germline V gene sequence: CDR1 SGHVS, CDR2 FNYEAQ. Between the trimmed V and J ends, which lost 5 bases and 3 bases, there was a span of 11 bases. This CDR3 is CASSPGQYGNTIYF. The CDR3 DNA sequence: TGTGCCAGCAGCCCCGGACAATATGGAAACACCATATATTTT.

In its sample, this clone was seen a few times. This sequence joins TRBV5-3 and TRBJ2-1; D may correspond to TRBD1 or TRBD2 (5 bases each). TRBV5-3 counts as an open reading frame of uncertain function. The CDR3 loop spans 15 amino acids. Trimming stripped 8 bases from V and 9 bases from J, with 24 bases between. This CDR3 is CASSLGTGDFGEQFF. In DNA form, the CDR3 reads TGTGCCAGCAGCCTCGGGACCGGTGATTTTGGTGAGCAGTTCTTC.

This clone was detected only once. The rearrangement joins TRBV10-3 to TRBJ2-5; tentatively, D is TRBD1 (6 bases). The CDR3 runs 12 residues. V was pared by 9 bases and J by 2 bases, with 10 bases between. Looked up from germline, CDR1 is ENHRY and CDR2 is SYGVKD. CDR3 region: CAILQGQETQYF. As DNA, the CDR3 is TGTGCCATACTTCAGGGGCAAGAGACCCAGTACTTC.

This clone was recorded only once. This chain joins TRBV6-4 and TRBJ2-7; 8 bases map to TRBD1. Trimming removed 5 bases from V and 6 bases from J; junction bases left unmatched: 9. The CDR3 extends over 14 amino acids. Germline V gives CDR1 MRHNA, CDR2 SNTAGT. CDR3 residues: CASSPGQEGSEQYF. The CDR3 DNA reads TGTGCCAGCAGTCCGGGACAGGAAGGGAGCGAGCAGTACTTC.

The V gene is TRBV6-6, the J gene TRBJ1-4; maybe TRBD1 (5 bases). Germline V gives CDR1 MNHNY, CDR2 SVGAGI (reference sequence). The CDR3 runs 16 residues. V was shortened by 2 bases and J by 8 bases, with 18 bases between the two germline ends. The CDR3 DNA is TGTGCCAGCAGTTACGGGGCTTTGAGCGGTTCCGAAAAACTGTTTTTT. This sequence encodes CASSYGALSGSEKLFF.

The V and J genes are TRBV18 and TRBJ2-7; 10 bases agree with TRBD1. With 6 bases clipped from V and 6 bases from J, the junction kept 8 bases outside the gene matches. Germline lookup yields CDR1 KGHSH and CDR2 LQKENI. This CDR3 contains 14 residues. The CDR3 region has the DNA TGTGCCAGCTCCCGACAGGGGGCTTTGGGCGAGCAGTACTTC. Translation: CASSRQGALGEQYF.

The V call is TRBV11-3, the J call TRBJ2-4; the match to TRBD1 covers 7 bases. The CDR3 has 13 amino acids. Trimming took 5 bases from V and 5 from J; bases not matched to a gene: 3. Looked up from germline, CDR1 is SGHNT and CDR2 is YENEEA. CDR3 in amino acids: CASSLGGENIQYF. CDR3 bases: TGTGCCAGCAGCCTAGGGGGCGAAAACATTCAGTACTTC.

In its sample, this clone ranks as large. Other DNA sequences from this sample encode an identical CDR3 as well. The chain has TRBV25-1 and TRBJ2-7; D is perhaps TRBD2 (6 bases). Looked up from germline, CDR1 is MGHDK and CDR2 is SYGVNS. The CDR3 runs 17 residues. The ends were cut back, 3 bases at V and 2 bases at J, with 20 bases in the middle. The DNA for the CDR3 is TGTGCCAGCAGTGAGTACCGGGGGAAGGGTGGGGCCTACGAGCAGTACTTC. It translates to CASSEYRGKGGAYEQYF.

This chain links TRBV30 with TRBJ1-5; D remains ambiguous. V was cut by 3 bases and J by 2 bases, with 8 bases left in between. From germline, CDR1 is GTSNPN and CDR2 SVGIG (reference sequence). The CDR3 runs 13 residues. The CDR3 DNA reads TGTGCCTGGAGCCCGGCAGGCAATCAGCCCCAGCATTTT. Protein sequence: CAWSPAGNQPQHF.

The chain recombines TRBV6-1 with TRBJ2-2; the match to TRBD2 covers 8 bases. The CDR3 runs to 16 residues. The ends lost 2 bases at V and 5 bases at J; junction bases unmatched: 7. Germline loops: CDR1 MNHNS, CDR2 SASEGT. CDR3 bases: TGTGCCAGCAGTGAACTGCAAGCGGGGGTAACCGGGGAGCTGTTTTTT. As protein: CASSELQAGVTGELFF.

This clone was seen a few times. V gene TRBV30 combines with J gene TRBJ2-7; D may be TRBD2 (6 bases). Germline assignment: CDR1 GTSNPN and CDR2 SVGIG (reference sequence). The V gene lost 3 bases and the J gene lost 4 bases, with 16 bases spanning the gap. The CDR3 sequence is 14 residues long. The CDR3 reads CAWRLGVGGYEQYF. CDR3 nucleotides: TGTGCCTGGAGGCTGGGAGTAGGAGGGTACGAGCAGTACTTC.

The genes are TRBV19 and TRBJ2-1; TRBD1 aligns across 9 bases. Germline trimming cut 7 bases from V and 5 bases from J; bases unmatched to any gene: 12. The CDR3 is 16 residues long. Germline-derived CDR1 and CDR2 are LNHDA and SQIVND (reference sequence). The chain's CDR3 is CASTYQRQGVHNEQFF. The DNA of the CDR3 is TGTGCCAGTACCTACCAGCGACAGGGGGTTCACAATGAGCAGTTCTTC.

This chain's CDR3 is CASTSTMMNTEAFF. DNA for the CDR3: TGTGCCAGCACCTCGACGATGATGAACACTGAAGCTTTCTTT. The chain links TRBV18 to TRBJ1-1; D is ambiguous. The germline V gene has CDR1 KGHSH and CDR2 LQKENI. The CDR3 contains 14 residues. Trimming cost V 8 bases and J 0 bases, with 13 bases left between them.